This T cell receptor beta chain was found in a study of identical twins. With respect to this clonotype: What it recognizes is unknown.

CDR3 size: 13 residues. J lost 5 bases, V lost 4 bases, and 2 bases had no gene match. Germline CDR1 and CDR2: SGHRS and YFSETQ. Study results and limitations: Invariant MAIT and iNKT cells are populations that could partly confound zero-insertion analyses. Among monozygotic twins, out-of-frame TCR alpha sharing exceeded what models predicted. Interpretation of the results relied on cross-sectional statistical analysis and not on following the same donors. Twins shared beta out-of-frame sequences in excess, but this excess was weaker.

Each CDR3 protein gets one entry after TCRdb re-called the 5' RACE reads with MiXCR. This table holds under 250,000 distinct CDR3 sequences, 9.4% found once. Specimen: memory (CD45RO+) T cells sorted from blood. The receptor was isolated from a woman between 18 and 30 years old in good health. The chain joins TRBV5-1 to TRBJ2-5; 10 bases agree with TRBD2. The chain's CDR3 is CASSAGLAETQYF. DNA of the CDR3: TGCGCCAGCAGCGCGGGACTAGCGGAGACCCAGTACTTC.